This is a list of T cell receptor beta chains from one sample in a study of shared clonotypes between healthy human individuals. Clones were read by immunoSEQ multiplex PCR, and TCRdb kept only the in-frame ones, dropping some. The profile shows 740,000 or so clones, approximately 73% of them singletons. Sequencing was performed on memory CD4+ T cells sorted from blood. The receptors come from a young woman in good health. Each CDR3 is given with its conserved first and last residue. A D gene is named only where the DNA matches it firmly. Size is stated for part of the rows, as once, few or many counts, or as a class when the clone is expanded.

few	TRBJ1-2	NA	TRBV7-9	CASSFRPESYGYTF	TGTGCCAGCAGCTTCCGCCCCGAGAGCTATGGCTACACCTTC
few	TRBJ2-5	NA	TRBV27	CASSLRRPPVETQYF	TGTGCCAGCAGTTTAAGAAGACCCCCCGTTGAGACCCAGTACTTC
NA	TRBJ1-4	NA	TRBV10-3	CAISDPGRPNEKLFF	TGTGCCATCAGTGACCCGGGACGGCCTAATGAAAAACTGTTTTTT
NA	TRBJ2-2	NA	TRBV30	CAWSLLGLNTGELFF	TGTGCCTGGAGCCTACTGGGTTTGAACACCGGGGAGCTGTTTTTT
NA	TRBJ1-3	NA	TRBV19	CASAKSGTTNSGNTIYF	TGTGCCAGTGCTAAATCCGGGACAACAAACTCTGGAAACACCATATATTTT
NA	TRBJ1-1	TRBD1	TRBV30	CAWVEQGWTEAFF	TGTGCCTGGGTCGAACAGGGGTGGACTGAAGCTTTCTTT
NA	TRBJ2-7	NA	TRBV4-2	CASSPTRVGEQYF	TGTGCCAGCAGCCCCACCCGGGTGGGCGAGCAGTACTTC
NA	TRBJ2-2	TRBD2	TRBV6-5	CASRKSGSGGELFF	TGTGCCAGCAGGAAAAGCGGGAGTGGCGGGGAGCTGTTTTTT
NA	TRBJ2-3	NA	TRBV5-6	CASSSDGGRGADTQYF	TGTGCCAGCAGCTCGGACGGGGGCAGGGGCGCAGATACGCAGTATTTT
few	TRBJ2-7	NA	TRBV2	CASRKDYLDGEQYF	TGTGCCAGCAGGAAGGACTATCTTGATGGAGAGCAGTACTTC
NA	TRBJ1-4	NA	TRBV6-1	CASSEQGNEKLFF	TGTGCCAGCAGTGAACAGGGTAATGAAAAACTGTTTTTT
many	TRBJ2-2	NA	TRBV28	CASRGRPTGELFF	TGTGCCAGCAGGGGGCGGCCCACCGGGGAGCTGTTTTTT
medium-sized	TRBJ2-1	TRBD1	TRBV11-2	CASSSNRGKFDNEQFF	TGTGCCAGCAGTTCAAACAGGGGGAAATTCGACAATGAGCAGTTCTTC
NA	TRBJ2-1	TRBD2	TRBV2	CASSGVVRLAIYNEQFF	TGTGCCAGCAGTGGGGTGGTTAGACTAGCTATCTACAATGAGCAGTTCTTC
NA	TRBJ2-3	NA	TRBV18	CASSPTSRGRGTDTQYF	TGTGCCAGCTCACCCACCTCCAGGGGACGGGGCACAGATACGCAGTATTTT
NA	TRBJ1-2	TRBD1	TRBV18	CASSPPGQVHGYTF	TGTGCCAGCTCACCACCGGGACAGGTACACGGCTACACCTTC
few	TRBJ1-2	NA	TRBV5-1	CASSTSGGTYGYTF	TGCGCCAGCAGCACCAGTGGGGGTACCTATGGCTACACCTTC
NA	TRBJ2-4	NA	TRBV27	CASSSGTKGGIQYF	TGTGCCAGCAGTTCCGGGACAAAGGGGGGCATTCAGTACTTC
NA	TRBJ1-4	NA	TRBV7-3	CASSLQGTTNEKLFF	TGTGCCAGCAGCTTACAGGGAACAACTAATGAAAAACTGTTTTTT
NA	TRBJ2-1	NA	TRBV7-8	CASSPRDSYNEQFF	TGTGCCAGCAGCCCCCGGGACTCCTACAATGAGCAGTTCTTC
NA	TRBJ1-5	TRBD1	TRBV6-5	CASSYSGGGQPQHF	TGTGCCAGCAGTTACTCAGGGGGCGGCCAGCCCCAGCATTTT
NA	TRBJ2-7	TRBD2	TRBV28	CASSSSAGEGYEQYF	TGTGCCAGCAGTTCATCGGCGGGAGAAGGCTACGAGCAGTACTTC
few	TRBJ2-1	TRBD2	TRBV5-4	CASSPGLAGSYNEQFF	TGTGCCAGCAGCCCCGGACTAGCGGGGTCCTACAATGAGCAGTTCTTC
NA	TRBJ2-7	TRBD1	TRBV11-2	CASSLDPQGVRGEQYF	TGTGCCAGCAGCTTAGATCCCCAGGGGGTGAGGGGAGAGCAGTACTTC
NA	TRBJ2-5	NA	TRBV5-1	CASSLGAGQETQYF	TGCGCCAGCAGCTTGGGCGCAGGACAAGAGACCCAGTACTTC
NA	TRBJ1-1	TRBD1	TRBV28	CASSLGQGQAFF	TGTGCCAGCAGCCTTGGACAGGGGCAAGCTTTCTTT
many	TRBJ2-7	TRBD1	TRBV5-1	CASSPGDRDLGEQYF	TGCGCCAGCAGCCCGGGGGACAGGGATTTAGGCGAGCAGTACTTC
NA	TRBJ1-1	TRBD1	TRBV19	CASSPQGAMGTEAFF	TGTGCCAGTAGTCCACAGGGGGCGATGGGCACTGAAGCTTTCTTT
NA	TRBJ2-3	NA	TRBV7-7	CASSLGLADTQYF	TGTGCCAGCAGCTTAGGGTTGGCAGATACGCAGTATTTT
NA	TRBJ2-7	NA	TRBV7-2	CASSLVPGRDVEQYF	TGTGCCAGCAGCTTAGTGCCCGGAAGGGATGTCGAGCAGTACTTC
NA	TRBJ1-2	NA	TRBV5-4	CASRAMVGGQSYGYTF	TGTGCCAGCAGAGCCATGGTCGGGGGCCAGTCCTATGGCTACACCTTC
many	TRBJ1-3	NA	TRBV5-1	CASSLEDGNTIYF	TGCGCCAGCAGCTTGGAGGACGGAAACACCATATATTTT
NA	TRBJ2-1	NA	TRBV6-1	CASSEQGIIWSSYNEQFF	TGTGCCAGCAGTGAACAGGGTATCATATGGTCCTCCTACAATGAGCAGTTCTTC
NA	TRBJ2-7	TRBD1	TRBV10-2	CASKDRDRVYEQYF	TGCGCCAGCAAAGACCGGGACAGGGTGTACGAGCAGTACTTC
NA	TRBJ2-1	TRBD2	TRBV7-9	CASSRAGSSYNEQFF	TGTGCCAGCAGCCGAGCGGGGTCTTCCTACAATGAGCAGTTCTTC
few	TRBJ2-3	NA	TRBV6-1	CASSEDWGRTDTQYF	TGTGCCAGCAGTGAAGACTGGGGTCGCACAGATACGCAGTATTTT
NA	TRBJ1-5	NA	TRBV28	CASRNGGNNQPQHF	TGTGCCAGCAGAAATGGGGGGAACAATCAGCCCCAGCATTTT
NA	TRBJ1-2	TRBD1	TRBV5-6	CASSIPGTGSGYGYTF	TGTGCCAGCAGCATACCCGGGACAGGGAGTGGGTATGGCTACACCTTC
NA	TRBJ2-7	NA	TRBV6-5	CASGLGGNSYEQYF	TGTGCCAGCGGCCTTGGGGGGAACTCCTACGAGCAGTACTTC
NA	TRBJ2-2	NA	TRBV6-1	CASLRQGGSGELFF	TGTGCCAGCCTAAGACAGGGAGGATCCGGGGAGCTGTTTTTT
NA	TRBJ2-3	NA	TRBV30	CAWSVLGDTQYF	TGTGCCTGGAGTGTACTGGGGGATACGCAGTATTTT
NA	TRBJ2-5	NA	TRBV19	CASSLRDGETQYF	TGTGCCAGTAGTCTAAGGGACGGAGAGACCCAGTACTTC
NA	TRBJ2-3	TRBD2	TRBV2	CASSTTSTYTDTQYF	TGTGCCAGCAGTACGACTAGCACATACACAGATACGCAGTATTTT
few	TRBJ2-7	NA	TRBV2	CASSEWAATYEQYF	TGTGCCAGCAGTGAATGGGCAGCTACCTACGAGCAGTACTTC
NA	TRBJ1-3	TRBD1	TRBV7-9	CASSLGQGGFSGNTIYF	TGTGCCAGCAGCCTAGGACAGGGAGGTTTCTCTGGAAACACCATATATTTT
once	TRBJ2-7	NA	TRBV30	CAWTVAGSYEQYF	TGTGCCTGGACCGTCGCAGGCTCCTACGAGCAGTACTTC
NA	TRBJ2-7	TRBD2	TRBV2	CASRASGRPEQYF	TGTGCCAGCAGGGCTAGCGGGAGACCCGAGCAGTACTTC
NA	TRBJ1-2	NA	TRBV6-5	CASSYNRANYGYTF	TGTGCCAGCAGTTACAACAGGGCTAACTATGGCTACACCTTC
once	TRBJ2-3	TRBD1	TRBV28	CASSYAQGNTDTQYF	TGTGCCAGCAGCTACGCACAGGGGAACACAGATACGCAGTATTTT
NA	TRBJ2-2	TRBD2	TRBV5-4	CASSLGLAVTTGELFF	TGTGCCAGCAGCCTAGGACTAGCGGTCACCACCGGGGAGCTGTTTTTT
NA	TRBJ2-3	NA	TRBV25-1	CASSEGSDTQYF	TGTGCCAGCAGTGAAGGTTCAGATACGCAGTATTTT
NA	TRBJ1-4	NA	TRBV11-2	CASRLRAGATNEKLFF	TGTGCCAGCAGACTGCGGGCGGGGGCAACTAATGAAAAACTGTTTTTT
NA	TRBJ1-3	NA	TRBV21-1	CASSKFGQDGNTIYF	TGTGCCAGCAGCAAATTCGGACAGGATGGAAACACCATATATTTT
NA	TRBJ2-3	NA	TRBV28	CASNRAGTDTQYF	TGTGCCAGCAACCGCGCGGGGACAGATACGCAGTATTTT
NA	TRBJ1-1	TRBD1	TRBV28	CASSPAGQVTEAFF	TGTGCCAGCAGTCCCGCGGGACAGGTGACTGAAGCTTTCTTT